The entry below gives a single T cell receptor beta chain sequence along with its context. Its antigen is still unknown. Base qualities were left out, and no much larger clone turns up one base away. The entry originates in a study of cytomegalovirus exposure and HLA in healthy donors (dated by TCRdb to about 2017). At the level of the whole study: An earlier analysis of fewer than 750 of the donors reported roughly 300 Gb of sequence data and 117 million unique TCR beta sequences obtained from around 190 million T cells. An early release covering roughly 600 HLA-typed donors comprised 250 to 350 gigabases of sequencing data and tens of millions of unique TCR sequences. The genetic ancestry cluster associated with self-reported Caucasian donors included 80% to 90% of the approximately 410 genotyped donors. The study was designed to test whether signatures of past pathogen exposure could be identified by cataloging public T cell receptors. Using immunosequencing, the study profiled T cell repertoires from approximately 700 subjects and related those repertoires to cytomegalovirus serostatus. Besides the first cohort of under 700 subjects, a separate validation cohort made up of 120 different subjects was used. To predict cytomegalovirus infection status, the study brought together high-throughput TCR immunosequencing, statistical association of individual TCRs with disease status, and machine learning. In a later analysis, previously published TCR beta repertoires from 670 or so donors were re-analyzed and high-resolution HLA genotyping was added so that TCR occurrence patterns could be studied. The later analysis used no new phenotypic data to find candidate immune exposures, relying instead on TCR beta sequences and their occurrence across donors. An earlier analysis of some 500 of the donors applied high-throughput TCR beta sequencing to assess whether each TCR beta V gene segment acted as functional or pseudogenic. Alongside the repertoire data, information on donor age, sex, ethnicity and CMV serostatus was compiled. Genome-wide SNP genotypes for about 55% of the roughly 670 donors were used in a later genetic analysis, which treated that subset as a discovery cohort. All discovery cohort repertoires had been generated on a single sequencing platform. Class I and class II HLA loci were covered by the typing at four-digit resolution. Typing coverage differed by locus: A, B, C, DRB1 and DQB1 were typed in roughly 620-630 donors, DQA1 in about 560, DPA1 in approximately 600, and DPB1 in around 440. Five DR-DQ haplotypes were handled as single units for association and clustering because linkage in the cohort was strong. On average, about 200,000 unique TCR beta nucleotide sequences were sequenced per donor among fewer than 500 genotyped donors of the cohort, with approximately 18% of those sequences being non-productive. The paper as a whole reports these results and caveats: At a false discovery rate of 0.05, a later analysis linked under 20,000 TCR beta sequences to specific HLA alleles. In a later analysis, HLA-associated TCR beta chains were found to be more clonally expanded and to have lower generation probabilities than equally common non-associated chains. Because counts were too low, more than 15 rarely observed V segments, including chromosome 9 orphons, were left out of the earlier analysis of some 600 of the donors. A total of about 180 TCR beta chains were listed by the study as associated with cytomegalovirus. In an earlier analysis of roughly 560 of the donors, most TCR beta V segments were observed in productive rearrangements about 87% or about 30% of the time, broadly matching IMGT annotations. Sequencing depth was assumed to be roughly uniform across donors in the presence/absence analyses, though that assumption may not hold. In a later analysis, several top co-occurrence clusters were reported to appear linked to parvovirus B19, influenza, CMV and Epstein-Barr virus. Because HLA typing was unavailable for some donors at each locus, only the typed subset was used in association tests. In both the original and validation cohorts, the classifier was reported to diagnose cytomegalovirus status with high specificity and sensitivity. Linkage disequilibrium might explain the correlated functional status among segregating V segments, but an unknown experimental factor could not be ruled out. A later genetic analysis reported fewer N-insertions in productive TCRs among donors in an Asian-associated ancestry cluster than the roughly 700-donor mean. According to a later analysis, TCR association rates differed among HLA loci, with DRB1 alleles showing the most associated TCRs and HLA-C alleles showing the fewest. In a later analysis, most CMV-associated TCR beta chains were found to appear HLA-restricted, with HLA associations seemingly driven largely by CMV exposure. Some IMGT-functional V segments, including TRBV6-2 and TRBV6-3, could not be told apart with the 87-base-pair reads, so those segments were excluded. Across donors, most TCR sequences were observed very rarely, whereas some public TCRs were present in many individuals. CMV serostatus was the only immune exposure information available for the cohort. This cohort had only TCR beta chains sequenced, and the lack of alpha or paired-chain data limited which features could be detected. A cluster of highly shared sequence variants was judged likely to represent a technical artifact of the sequencing pipeline. Strong co-occurrence of HLA alleles, especially DR and DQ, made assigning TCR associations to individual alleles difficult. A later genetic analysis associated a missense DCLRE1C variant with V-gene and J-gene trimming of TCR beta chains, and an independent cohort replicated the association. The authors suggested that the approach could potentially be generalized to other disease states and immunological phenotypes. Three of the identified cytomegalovirus-associated TCR beta chains were confirmed in vitro to be specific for cytomegalovirus antigens. A further reported finding was that TCR beta sequences accurately predicted the HLA-A and HLA-B alleles for most subjects in the first cohort.

Receptors were amplified or captured by the immunoSEQ multiplex PCR assay. The multiplex PCR relied on a mix of 60 forward primers for TCR Vbeta segments and 13 reverse primers for TCR Jbeta segments. The CDR3 region of rearranged TCR beta genes was amplified from genomic DNA with a multiplex PCR assay. On the Illumina HiSeq System, the amplified TCR beta libraries were sequenced as 87-base-pair reads. The source study handled its data this way. A later analysis tallied roughly 76 million unique TCR beta chains across the 700 or so repertoires, and 10 million to 11 million of those chains were shared by two or more donors. A nearest-neighbor algorithm error-corrected the raw reads and collapsed the reads into unique sequences, merging closely related sequences to remove PCR and sequencing errors. To assign V, D and J gene segments, CDR3 sequences were aligned to IMGT reference sequences. Each retained sequence needed at least a six-nucleotide match to both a V gene segment and a J gene segment. A rearrangement counted as productive if the CDR3 had no stop codons and remained in frame with V and J, and every other rearrangement counted as non-productive. Following IMGT convention, CDR3 was defined as the stretch from the second conserved V-encoded cysteine to the conserved J-encoded phenylalanine. The earlier analysis of 500 to 750 of the donors excluded any sequence lacking an unambiguous match to a single V gene segment. An earlier analysis of approximately 590 of the donors called V segments functional above 56.7% productive rearrangements and segregating when the between-donor standard deviation exceeded 5%. To diagnose cytomegalovirus status from the catalog of TCR beta chain sequences, a statistical classification framework was built. A later analysis assigned V and J genes by comparing TCR nucleotide sequences with IMGT/GENE-DB human TR gene sequences. The TCRdist pipeline was used in a later analysis to assign CDR3 sequences and most-parsimonious VDJ recombination scenarios. A later analysis defined each TCR beta chain by its CDR3 amino acid sequence plus V-gene family, and excluded reads lacking a unique V-gene family. As a way to deal with suspected cross-contamination and a sequencing artifact, a later analysis dropped nearly 600 nucleotide sequences that were highly shared and had low generation probability. In a later analysis, a clonal expansion index was calculated for each public chain from normalized within-repertoire ranks of inferred template counts. A later analysis computed generation probabilities with a VDJ recombination model fitted to out-of-frame rearrangements, and checked the results against IGoR. In a later analysis, hypergeometric tests were used to score TCR-TCR, TCR-HLA and TCR-CMV co-occurrence, with a repertoire-size bias correction applied to TCR pairs. In a later analysis, false discovery rates were estimated by permuting HLA or CMV assignments 20 times. In a later analysis, co-occurring TCRs were grouped with DBSCAN, and TCRdist sequence similarity was added when clustering was performed within HLA-allele-positive subsets. Repertoires with fewer than 30,000 or more than 120,000 public chains, plus five repertoires with anomalous nucleotide sharing, were excluded from co-occurrence clustering. In its TCRdb copy, this immuneACCESS table keeps in-frame sequences only and misses some clones. Where compared with another copy, unresolved V genes explain less than half of these, and the others have no known cause. That table gives V, J and clone size, and the DNA gave D and trimming. Counted in this sample were approximately 100,000 clones; around 73% of them appeared once. Over 7.5% of the sample goes to the ten largest clones.

From a lookup of the germline V gene, CDR1 and CDR2 are SGHRS and YFSETQ. Counted from cysteine to phenylalanine, this CDR3 has 17 amino acids. The only DNA kept is the CDR3, 51 bases in frame from the first base. Unmatched junction bases come to 4, with V trimmed by 4 bases and J by 3 bases. The cohort comprised 550 to 700 healthy bone marrow donors. At the time of sampling, every cohort member was nominally healthy, though immune exposures that went unrecorded were likely present. The donor was CMV seronegative and was included in the group of 352 seronegative cohort members. Each donor provided a peripheral blood sample, and peripheral blood mononuclear cells were used for TCR beta sequencing. The Qiagen DNeasy Blood Extraction Kit was used to extract genomic DNA from the blood cell samples.

The source material was PBMCs. The rearranged segments are TRBV5-1 and TRBJ2-1, with 16 middle bases fitting TRBD2. The sequence was collected from a man aged 40-55 years in good health and CMV-seronegative. The DNA sequence follows: TGCGCCAGCAGCAGGGGACTAGCGGGGGGGGACTACAATGAGCAGTTCTTC. This is translated as CASSRGLAGGDYNEQFF.